This T cell receptor beta chain is drawn from a study of patients and donors after allogeneic stem cell transplantation. The germline V gene has CDR1 KGHSH and CDR2 LQKENI. The CDR3 is made up of 17 amino acids. The V end was cut by 6 bases, the J end by 0 bases, with 17 bases between. TCRdb passed the RT-PCR reads through MiXCR, listing each CDR3 protein once. Of roughly 30,000 distinct CDR3 sequences listed, 6.8% are singletons. This clonotype appeared a few times. The TCR originated in a human donor who was either an allogeneic HSCT recipient or a stem cell or donor lymphocyte infusion donor (not recorded which). It is not recorded whose cells these are; they may come from a transplant donor. Material: blood, either unsorted or a sorted T cell fraction (not recorded which). The chain has TRBV18 and TRBJ1-4; D is ambiguous. The CDR3 nucleotides read TGTGCCAGCTCTCTAAGCCCGTACGGCCCAACTAATGAAAAACTGTTTTTT. This gives the protein CASSLSPYGPTNEKLFF. The complete variable domain, with remaining parts taken from reference TRBV18 and TRBJ1-4, reads NAGVMQNPRHLVRRRGQEARLRCSPMKGHSHVYWYRQLPEEGLKFMVYLQKENIIDESGMPKERFSAEFPKEGPSILRIQQVVRGDSAAYFCASSLSPYGPTNEKLFFGSGTQLSVL.